Included here is one T cell receptor (beta chain) sequence, with context. The CDR3 totals 13 residues. V lost 3 bases and J lost 1, with 7 bases in between. Germline V gives CDR1 GTSNPN, CDR2 SVGIG (reference sequence). Random hexamers were used to reverse transcribe the RNA input (about 0.45 to 1 ug). TCRdb reprocessed the immunoSEQ multiplex PCR reads with MiXCR, giving one entry per CDR3 protein. This repertoire shows 150,000 to 200,000 distinct CDR3 sequences, roughly 91% found once; its top ten account for about 0.1%. These data belong to a study of CD8 T cells in Susac syndrome. Background on the study: There were Susac syndrome patients who were therapy-naive at blood draw, others on corticosteroids, and others on intravenous immunoglobulin alone.

Recently defined diagnostic criteria classed the Susac syndrome patients as definite or probable. The chain couples TRBV30 to TRBJ1-3, with D possibly being TRBD1 (5 bases). What was sequenced was CD4+ T cells from PBMCs. This TCR was sampled from a human donor with Susac syndrome. The CDR3 sequence is CAWSTGSGNTIYF. Written as DNA, the CDR3 is TGTGCCTGGAGCACAGGATCTGGAAACACCATATATTTT.